This T cell receptor (beta chain) was observed in a study of spatial heterogeneity in lung cancer. Study-wide background: Detection consistently captured more beta-chain sequences than alpha-chain sequences. General study points: Compared with follow-up, resection was when ubiquitous expanded tumor TCRs appeared in blood more.

The time point was: sample taken at primary tumor resection. Frozen PBMC, nontumor lung or tumor provided whole RNA, which was sequenced unsorted. Around 70 TRACERx patients with early, untreated non-small cell lung cancer donated samples. In the library, each TCR cDNA molecule bore its own unique molecular identifier. TCRdb re-called the 5' RACE reads with MiXCR, one entry per CDR3 protein. The sample lists approximately 44,000 distinct CDR3 sequences; roughly 13% were seen once. Comment on this clonotype: The antigen is undetermined.

V was clipped by 5 bases and J by 2 bases, with 13 bases between them. CDR3 length equals 13 residues. Germline V lookup: CDR1 DFQATT, CDR2 SNEGSKA (reference sequence). The sample consisted of PBMCs, taken at surgery. V usage is TRBV20-1 and J usage is TRBJ2-7; D gene unclear. The TCR comes from a male donor with early-stage non-small cell lung cancer. The CDR3 protein is CSALRIETYEQYF. CDR3 nucleotides: TGCAGTGCTCTAAGGATCGAGACCTACGAGCAGTACTTC.